The 18 T cell receptor beta chains reported below all come from one sample, sequenced in a study of radiotherapy plus CTLA-4 blockade in lung cancer. Sequenced by immunoSEQ multiplex PCR; TCRdb stores in-frame clones only, minus some. The profile covers about 49,000 clones, with nearly 90% appearing a single time and approximately 7.8% taken by the ten largest. Sequences were derived from peripheral blood, sampled from a patient treated with radiotherapy plus ipilimumab. Receptors originate from a human donor with non-small cell lung cancer whose response to radiotherapy plus ipilimumab could not be evaluated.

The V call is TRBV4-2, the J call TRBJ2-1; TRBD2 might be the D (5 bases). Germline CDR1 and CDR2: LGHNA and YNFKEQ. The V and J ends lost 3 bases and 4 bases respectively, with 16 bases between them. The CDR3 is 16 residues long. The DNA for the CDR3 is TGTGCCAGCAGCCAGGACGTGGGAGCGACTTACAATGAGCAGTTCTTC. Amino acids: CASSQDVGATYNEQFF.

The chain is built from TRBV7-8 and TRBJ2-7; 8 positions agree with TRBD1. V was pared by 3 bases and J by 3 bases, with 7 bases of the junction left unmatched. CDR3 length: 15 residues. Germline V gene sequence: CDR1 SGHVS, CDR2 FQNEAQ. The CDR3 DNA is TGTGCCAGCAGCTTGCAAGACAGGGGAGGCTACGAGCAGTACTTC. Protein: CASSLQDRGGYEQYF.

This sequence joins TRBV5-4 and TRBJ1-2, with 11 bases aligning to TRBD1. Germline CDR1 SGHNT, CDR2 YYREEE (reference sequence). The CDR3 runs to 16 residues. V shed 5 bases and J 10 bases; nucleotides not matched to a gene: 16. In nucleotides, the CDR3 is TGTGCCAGCAGTCAGGTAGAGGACAGGGGGCGGGGTGTCTACACCTTC. It translates to CASSQVEDRGRGVYTF.

The chain employs TRBV5-1 and TRBJ2-7; 7 bases line up with TRBD2. Germline V gene lookup returns CDR1 SGHRS and CDR2 YFSETQ. The CDR3 sequence is 13 residues long. V dropped 5 bases and J dropped 6; count of bases not matched to a gene: 8. The CDR3 reads CASRAGEWSEQYF. CDR3 nucleotides: TGCGCCAGCAGGGCGGGAGAATGGTCCGAGCAGTACTTC.

The chain combines TRBV4-3 with TRBJ2-5; D is undetermined. Near its end, the DNA agrees better with TRBJ2-7, so the J call may be wrong. This CDR3 region has 15 residues. Germline-derived CDR1 and CDR2 are LGHNA and YSLEER. CDR3 DNA sequence: TGCGCCAGCAGCCAAGGGGCTCGTACCACCTACGAGCAGTACTTC. Translated: CASSQGARTTYEQYF.

V gene TRBV18 combines with J gene TRBJ2-2; 10 positions agree with TRBD1. Germline lookup yields CDR1 KGHSH and CDR2 LQKENI. J gave up 3 bases and V 4 bases, and 2 bases lay outside the gene matches. CDR3 length: 15 residues. CDR3 sequence: CASSRDRGYTGELFF. In DNA, the CDR3 is TGTGCCAGCTCACGGGACAGGGGTTACACCGGGGAGCTGTTTTTT. Combining the CDR3 with reference TRBV18 and TRBJ2-2 gives the whole variable domain NAGVMQNPRHLVRRRGQEARLRCSPMKGHSHVYWYRQLPEEGLKFMVYLQKENIIDESGMPKERFSAEFPKEGPSILRIQQVVRGDSAAYFCASSRDRGYTGELFFGEGSRLTVL.

V gene TRBV4-3 combines with J gene TRBJ2-1, with 8 bases matching TRBD2. Looked up from germline, CDR1 is LGHNA and CDR2 is YSLEER. This CDR3 region has 15 residues. V dropped 4 bases and J dropped 4; count of bases not matched to a gene: 6. The CDR3 here is CASSLDGGGYNEQFF. The CDR3 bases are TGCGCCAGCAGCCTGGACGGGGGGGGTTACAATGAGCAGTTCTTC.

This rearrangement joins TRBV19 to TRBJ1-2, with TRBD1 as a possible D gene (5 bases). Trimming took 8 bases from V and 8 from J, leaving 24 bases between them. From germline, CDR1 is LNHDA and CDR2 SQIVND (reference sequence). There are 15 residues in the CDR3. The CDR3 DNA is TGTGCCAGTTCTTCCTCCGGGACTCCCCCCATCGGCTACACCTTC. Its protein is CASSSSGTPPIGYTF. The full variable domain, in which reference TRBV19 and TRBJ1-2 provide the parts outside the CDR3, is DGGITQSPKYLFRKEGQNVTLSCEQNLNHDAMYWYRQDPGQGLRLIYYSQIVNDFQKGDIAEGYSVSREKKESFPLTVTSAQKNPTAFYLCASSSSGTPPIGYTFGSGTRLTVV.

V and J are TRBV5-1 and TRBJ2-2, with D possibly TRBD2 on 6 matching bases. The CDR3 contains 16 residues. The germline V gene encodes CDR1 SGHRS and CDR2 YFSETQ. V lost 0 bases and J lost 5, with 14 bases in between. The CDR3 coding sequence is TGCGCCAGCAGCTTGGCAGGCAGGGCGGGGACCGGGGAGCTGTTTTTT. Amino acids: CASSLAGRAGTGELFF.

V and J are TRBV27 and TRBJ1-2; 11 bases are shared with TRBD1. The ends lost 5 bases at V and 5 bases at J; junction bases unmatched: 7. Germline CDR1 and CDR2: MNHEY and SMNVEV (reference sequence). This CDR3 comprises 15 residues. CDR3 sequence (DNA): TGTGCCAGCAGTAGAGGGACAGGGGGTTCTTATGGCTACACCTTC. As protein: CASSRGTGGSYGYTF.

The chain couples TRBV7-8 to TRBJ1-5; D remains unclear. This CDR3 region has 13 residues. Trimming pared 1 base from V and 4 bases from J, leaving 5 bases between. Germline V gives CDR1 SGHVS, CDR2 FQNEAQ. The CDR3 DNA is TGTGCCAGCAGCTTAGGGGCGAATCAGCCCCAGCATTTT. It yields the protein CASSLGANQPQHF.

The chain has TRBV7-9 and TRBJ1-1; TRBD1 matches at 10 bases. V lost 5 bases, J lost 4 bases, and 4 bases stayed unmatched. CDR3 length equals 14 residues. Germline V gene data show CDR1 as SEHNR and CDR2 as FQNEAQ (reference sequence). The CDR3 DNA is TGTGCCAGCAGCCCCGGGACAGGGGCCACTGAAGCTTTCTTT. Translated, it gives CASSPGTGATEAFF. Filled out from reference TRBV7-9 and TRBJ1-1, the complete variable domain reads DTGVSQNPRHKITKRGQNVTFRCDPISEHNRLYWYRQTLGQGPEFLTYFQNEAQLEKSRLLSDRFSAERPKGSFSTLEIQRTEQGDSAMYLCASSPGTGATEAFFGQGTRLTVV.

The chain joins TRBV28 to TRBJ2-5; no definite D call. V was trimmed by 3 bases and J by 7 bases, leaving 15 bases between them. The length of the CDR3 is 14 residues. Germline CDR1 MDHEN, CDR2 SYDVKM. The CDR3 here is CASSFPPSSGTQYF. As DNA, the CDR3 is TGTGCCAGCAGTTTCCCCCCGTCTTCGGGGACCCAGTACTTC.

This chain links TRBV6-5 with TRBJ1-4, with D tentatively TRBD1 (6 bases). The germline V and J ends were trimmed by 4 bases and 5 bases, with 17 bases remaining between them. Germline V gene sequence: CDR1 MNHEY, CDR2 SVGAGI. This CDR3 spans 16 amino acids. In DNA, the CDR3 is TGTGCCAGCAGTTTCTACAGGGCGGGAGAAAATGAAAAACTGTTTTTT. Translation: CASSFYRAGENEKLFF.

A single count supports this clone. The genes are TRBV12-5 and TRBJ2-7; possibly TRBD1 for D (5 bases). V was clipped by 1 base and J by 4 bases, with 8 bases between them. The CDR3 has 13 amino acids. CDR1 is LGHNT and CDR2 is FRNRAP in the germline V gene. This chain's CDR3 is CASGLAQGYEQYF. The CDR3 DNA is TGTGCTAGTGGTTTGGCTCAGGGATACGAGCAGTACTTC.

The gene calls are TRBV28 and TRBJ2-5; D gene ambiguous. V lost 2 bases and J lost 3, with 16 bases in between. This CDR3 spans 16 amino acids. Germline V gene sequence: CDR1 MDHEN, CDR2 SYDVKM. The CDR3 here is CASSLNGQSRKETQYF. CDR3 in DNA: TGTGCCAGCAGTTTAAATGGGCAGAGCCGAAAAGAGACCCAGTACTTC.

The chain is built from TRBV28 and TRBJ2-3; 10 bases are a match to TRBD1. V lost 2 bases, J lost 6 bases, and 5 bases stayed unmatched. Germline assignment: CDR1 MDHEN and CDR2 SYDVKM. This CDR3 has 15 residues. The CDR3 DNA is TGTGCCAGCAGTTTAAGGGGACAGGGGTGGGATACGCAGTATTTT. It translates to CASSLRGQGWDTQYF.

In its sample, this clone was seen once. The chain joins TRBV4-1 to TRBJ1-2; TRBD1 matches 7 bases. The CDR3 is made up of 15 amino acids. V lost 2 bases to trimming and J lost 5 bases; unmatched junction nucleotides: 8. Germline lookup yields CDR1 MGHRA and CDR2 YSYEKL. The CDR3 region has the DNA TGCGCCAGCAGCCAATCCCAGGACAGGTGGTATGGCTACACCTTC. It is translated as CASSQSQDRWYGYTF.